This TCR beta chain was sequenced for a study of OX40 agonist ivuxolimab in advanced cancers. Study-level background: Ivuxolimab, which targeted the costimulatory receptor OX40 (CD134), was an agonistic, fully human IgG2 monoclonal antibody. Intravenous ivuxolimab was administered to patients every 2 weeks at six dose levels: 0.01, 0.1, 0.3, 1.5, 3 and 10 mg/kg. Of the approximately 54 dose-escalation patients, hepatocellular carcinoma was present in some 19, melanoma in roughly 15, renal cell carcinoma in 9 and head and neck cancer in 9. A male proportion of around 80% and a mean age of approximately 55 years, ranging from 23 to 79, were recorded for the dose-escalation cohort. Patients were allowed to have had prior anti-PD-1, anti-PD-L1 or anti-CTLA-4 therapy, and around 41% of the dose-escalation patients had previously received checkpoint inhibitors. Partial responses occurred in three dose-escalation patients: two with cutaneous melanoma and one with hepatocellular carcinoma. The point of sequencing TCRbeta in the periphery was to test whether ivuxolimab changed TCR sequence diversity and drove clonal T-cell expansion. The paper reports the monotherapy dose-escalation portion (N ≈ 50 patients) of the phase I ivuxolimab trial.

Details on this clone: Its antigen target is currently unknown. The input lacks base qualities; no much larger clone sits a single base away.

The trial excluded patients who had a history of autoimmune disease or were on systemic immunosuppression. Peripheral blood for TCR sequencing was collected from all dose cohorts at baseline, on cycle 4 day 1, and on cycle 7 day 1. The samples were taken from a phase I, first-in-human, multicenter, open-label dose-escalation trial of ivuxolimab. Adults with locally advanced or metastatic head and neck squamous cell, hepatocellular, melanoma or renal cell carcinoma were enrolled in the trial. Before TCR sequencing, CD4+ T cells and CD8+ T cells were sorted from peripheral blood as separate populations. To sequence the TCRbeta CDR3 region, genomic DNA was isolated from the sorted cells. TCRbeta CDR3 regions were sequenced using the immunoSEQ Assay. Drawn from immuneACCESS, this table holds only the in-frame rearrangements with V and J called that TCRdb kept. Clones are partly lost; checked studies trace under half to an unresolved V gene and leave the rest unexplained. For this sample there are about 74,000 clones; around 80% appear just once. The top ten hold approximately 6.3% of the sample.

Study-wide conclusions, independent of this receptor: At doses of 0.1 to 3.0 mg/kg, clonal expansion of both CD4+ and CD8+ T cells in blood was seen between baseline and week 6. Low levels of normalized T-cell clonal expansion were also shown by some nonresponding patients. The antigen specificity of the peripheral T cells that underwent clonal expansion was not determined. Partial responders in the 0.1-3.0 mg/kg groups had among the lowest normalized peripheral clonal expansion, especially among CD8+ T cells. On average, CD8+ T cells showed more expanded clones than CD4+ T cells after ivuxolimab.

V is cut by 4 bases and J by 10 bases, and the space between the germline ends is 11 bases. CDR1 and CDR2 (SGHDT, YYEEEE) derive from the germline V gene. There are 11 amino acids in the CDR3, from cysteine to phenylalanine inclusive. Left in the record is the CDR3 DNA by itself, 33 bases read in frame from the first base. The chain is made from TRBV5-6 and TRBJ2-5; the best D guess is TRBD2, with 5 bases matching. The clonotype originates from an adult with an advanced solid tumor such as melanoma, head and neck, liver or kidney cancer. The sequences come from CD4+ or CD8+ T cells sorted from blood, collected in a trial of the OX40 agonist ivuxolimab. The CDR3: CASSIRGSQYF. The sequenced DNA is TGTGCCAGCAGCATTCGGGGAAGCCAGTACTTC.